A selection of T cell receptor beta chains follows, all from one sample in a study of shared clonotypes between healthy human individuals. Sequencing was performed with immunoSEQ multiplex PCR; in TCRdb, only in-frame clones are kept and a portion is missing. Of 2.3 million or so clones listed, just over 90% are singletons. The sequenced material came from naive CD4+ T cells from PBMCs. These TCRs come from a young man in good health. Some clones in this sample may be carry-over from other donors' samples. Each CDR3 is given with its conserved first and last residue. D genes are given only for firm matches. Clone size is given for some rows only: seen once, a few or many times, or a class if the clone is expanded.

>TRBJ2-3|TRBV6-1|NA|NA
TGTGCCAGCAGTTTGGGGAGCGGGACAGATACGCAGTATTTT
CASSLGSGTDTQYF
>TRBJ1-1|TRBV6-5|TRBD1|NA
TGTGCCAGCAGGAGGGAGGGGGCCACTGAAGCTTTCTTT
CASRREGATEAFF
>TRBJ2-5|TRBV6-1|NA|once
TGTGCCAGCAGTGAAGTGTTCCCCGAGTTCGGGACCCAGTACTTC
CASSEVFPEFGTQYF
>TRBJ1-2|TRBV12-5|NA|NA
TGTGCTAGTGGGGAGGGGACTACGTACGGCTACACCTTC
CASGEGTTYGYTF
>TRBJ2-1|TRBV5-4|TRBD2|once
TGTGCCAGCAGCTTGGGGCTAGCGGGAGCCAATGAGCAGTTCTTC
CASSLGLAGANEQFF
>TRBJ2-5|TRBV19|TRBD1|NA
TGTGCCAGTAGTGATCGTCGGACAGGGGGGCTAGAGACCCAGTACTTC
CASSDRRTGGLETQYF
>TRBJ1-1|TRBV5-4|TRBD1|NA
TGTGCCAGCCTCGGGGGACAGGGAGAAGCTTTCTTT
CASLGGQGEAFF
>TRBJ1-4|TRBV18|NA|NA
TGTGCCAGCTCACCATCAGGGTCTAATGAAAAACTGTTTTTT
CASSPSGSNEKLFF
>TRBJ1-2|TRBV6-1|NA|NA
TGTGCCAGCAGTGAAGCTCGGACTGGTTTGGGCGGCTACACCTTC
CASSEARTGLGGYTF
>TRBJ1-2|TRBV28|NA|NA
TGTGCCAGCAGTTTTTCTTCGAGGGGAGGCTATGGCTACACCTTC
CASSFSSRGGYGYTF
>TRBJ1-2|TRBV30|NA|NA
TGTGCCTGGAGACAAACCGGGACATTTAACTATGGCTACACCTTC
CAWRQTGTFNYGYTF
>TRBJ1-1|TRBV18|TRBD1|once
TGTGCCAGCTCACCACCGACAGGGGCTTTGAACACTGAAGCTTTCTTT
CASSPPTGALNTEAFF
>TRBJ2-2|TRBV11-1|TRBD2|NA
TGTGCCAGCAGCCCACCAGCGGGGGCCCTCACCGGGGAGCTGTTTTTT
CASSPPAGALTGELFF
>TRBJ2-3|TRBV5-1|NA|NA
TGCGCCAGCAGCTCGTCGGGTACAGATACGCAGTATTTT
CASSSSGTDTQYF
>TRBJ2-4|TRBV28|TRBD2|NA
TGTGCCAGCGCCTGGGCTAGCGGTCCTAGGAGAAACATTCAGTACTTC
CASAWASGPRRNIQYF
>TRBJ2-1|TRBV6-6|NA|once
TGTGCCAGCAGTACGCCGAGCTCCTACAATGAGCAGTTCTTC
CASSTPSSYNEQFF
>TRBJ2-7|TRBV18|TRBD1|NA
TGTGCCAGCTCACCAAGACAGGGGAGCGCCTACGAGCAGTACTTC
CASSPRQGSAYEQYF
>TRBJ2-3|TRBV10-3|TRBD2|NA
TGTGCCATCAATAGCGTGGTAAGCGGGAGAAGAGATACGCAGTATTTT
CAINSVVSGRRDTQYF
>TRBJ1-2|TRBV2|TRBD1|NA
TGTGCCAGCAGTGGGGGACAGGCCCTTTTCTATGGCTACACCTTC
CASSGGQALFYGYTF
>TRBJ2-2|TRBV19|TRBD2|NA
TGTGCCAGTAGTGGTTGGGGACTAACCACCGGGGAGCTGTTTTTT
CASSGWGLTTGELFF
>TRBJ2-7|TRBV6-5|TRBD1|NA
TGTGCCAGCAGTGGGGGACAGGGGATATACGAGCAGTACTTC
CASSGGQGIYEQYF
>TRBJ1-2|TRBV7-9|NA|NA
TGTGCCAGCAGACGTGACACAAGTAACTATGGCTACACCTTC
CASRRDTSNYGYTF
>TRBJ1-5|TRBV18|NA|NA
TGTGCCAGCTCGCGAGAAACCGGGACGGGGAATTGGCCCCAGCATTTT
CASSRETGTGNWPQHF
>TRBJ2-7|TRBV27|TRBD2|once
TGTGCCAGCAGTTCACCGACTAGCGGGGTCTACGAGCAGTACTTC
CASSSPTSGVYEQYF
>TRBJ2-7|TRBV7-2|TRBD2|NA
TGTGCCAGCAGCCCGACCGAAGCGGGAGATTCCTACGAGCAGTACTTC
CASSPTEAGDSYEQYF
>TRBJ2-2|TRBV7-6|TRBD2|once
TGTGCCAGCAGCTTAGTGGTAACTAGCGGGAGTAATACCGGGGAGCTGTTTTTT
CASSLVVTSGSNTGELFF
>TRBJ1-4|TRBV7-2|TRBD1|once
TGTGCCAGCAGCTTGGGACAGGGATTTGAAAAACTGTTTTTT
CASSLGQGFEKLFF
>TRBJ2-7|TRBV7-3|TRBD2|NA
TGTGCCAGCAGCCAACAAGCGGGACCCTACGAGCAGTACTTC
CASSQQAGPYEQYF
>TRBJ1-1|TRBV4-1|NA|NA
TGCGCCAGCAGCCCCTACTTCCTGACACTGCCGGCTGACGCTTTCTTT
CASSPYFLTLPADAFF
>TRBJ1-4|TRBV30|NA|NA
TGTGCCTGGAGCGGGTACGAGGGGCAACTGTTTTTT
CAWSGYEGQLFF
>TRBJ2-1|TRBV5-1|NA|NA
TGCGCCAGCAGCACATTGACAGGGGAGGGGTCCTACAATGAGCAGTTCTTC
CASSTLTGEGSYNEQFF
>TRBJ1-1|TRBV15|NA|NA
TGTGCCACCAGCAGAGATGCAGGGAGGAACACTGAAGCTTTCTTT
CATSRDAGRNTEAFF
>TRBJ2-1|TRBV11-1|NA|NA
TGTGCCAGCAATCAGGGCTACAATGAGCAGTTCTTC
CASNQGYNEQFF
>TRBJ2-1|TRBV11-2|NA|NA
TGTGCCAGCAGCACCCTACTGGCCTCACCACACACGTACAATGAGCAGTTCTTC
CASSTLLASPHTYNEQFF
>TRBJ2-5|TRBV9|NA|NA
TGTGCCAGCAGCGGGGACCATTTGGGGACCCAGTACTTC
CASSGDHLGTQYF
>TRBJ2-2|TRBV5-1|TRBD1|NA
TGCGCCAGCAGCTTGGCCCATGGGGCAGGGGGCATCACCGGGGAGCTGTTTTTT
CASSLAHGAGGITGELFF
>TRBJ1-2|TRBV18|NA|NA
TGTGCCAGCTCACCACAGGGCGAAGAAGGCTACACCTTC
CASSPQGEEGYTF
>TRBJ2-3|TRBV4-2|TRBD1|NA
TGTGCCAGCAGCCGGCCCGGGACAGGGGTGACAGATACGCAGTATTTT
CASSRPGTGVTDTQYF
>TRBJ2-7|TRBV28|NA|NA
TGTGCCAGCAGCACTCGGGGGTCCTACGAGCAGTACTTC
CASSTRGSYEQYF
>TRBJ2-7|TRBV9|TRBD2|NA
TGTGCCAGCAGCCCCGGGGGACTAGCGGGGCACTACGAGCAGTACTTC
CASSPGGLAGHYEQYF
>TRBJ2-3|TRBV28|TRBD2|once
TGTGCCAGCAGTACCTCTCCGGGACTAGCGGGAAGGGTCACAGATACGCAGTATTTT
CASSTSPGLAGRVTDTQYF
>TRBJ2-6|TRBV15|NA|NA
TGTGCCACCAGCAGAGGAATTTTGGGCTCTGGGGCCAACGTCCTGACTTTC
CATSRGILGSGANVLTF
>TRBJ2-3|TRBV28|TRBD2|NA
TGTGCCAGCAGTTCTCCTGGACTAGCGCTGAACGTGGATACGCAGTATTTT
CASSSPGLALNVDTQYF
>TRBJ1-1|TRBV6-1|NA|once
TGTGCCAGCAGTGAAGGTTCACGGAAGAACACTGAAGCTTTCTTT
CASSEGSRKNTEAFF
>TRBJ2-5|TRBV4-3|TRBD2|NA
TGCGCCAGCAGCCAAGACGGCCCCCGAGGTAGCGGGAACCAAGAGACCCAGTACTTC
CASSQDGPRGSGNQETQYF
>TRBJ1-4|TRBV6-5|NA|NA
TGTGCCAGCAGTTACTCGGGGACTAATGAAAAACTGTTTTTT
CASSYSGTNEKLFF
>TRBJ2-6|TRBV27|NA|NA
TGTGCCAGCAGCCCTAGACAATTAGGGGCCAACGTCCTGACTTTC
CASSPRQLGANVLTF
>TRBJ1-3|TRBV5-1|TRBD1|NA
TGCGCCAGCAGTCGGGGACAGATTAACTCTGGAAACACCATATATTTT
CASSRGQINSGNTIYF
>TRBJ2-1|TRBV29-1|NA|once
TGCGAAGCGGGCACCTCCTACAATGAGCAGTTCTTC
CEAGTSYNEQFF
>TRBJ2-1|TRBV28|NA|NA
TGTGCCAGCAGTTTATACCCGAGAAACAATGAGCAGTTCTTC
CASSLYPRNNEQFF
>TRBJ1-1|TRBV7-9|TRBD1|NA
TGTGCCAGCAGCACCCAGATGACAGGGATGAACACTGAAGCTTTCTTT
CASSTQMTGMNTEAFF
>TRBJ2-1|TRBV7-7|TRBD1|NA
TGTGCCAGCAGCTTGGGGACAGGGTCGGACAATGAGCAGTTCTTC
CASSLGTGSDNEQFF
>TRBJ2-7|TRBV19|TRBD1|NA
TGTGCCAGTAGCATAGCCGGGACAGGGTACTACGAGCAGTACTTC
CASSIAGTGYYEQYF
>TRBJ1-4|TRBV6-1|NA|NA
TGTGCCAGCAGTGAATCGGCAGGCGGTAGGGAAAAACTGTTTTTT
CASSESAGGREKLFF
>TRBJ2-7|TRBV6-5|NA|NA
TGTGCCAGCAGTTACTCGAGAGGGCGGGTATGGTACGAGCAGTACTTC
CASSYSRGRVWYEQYF
>TRBJ2-1|TRBV5-6|NA|NA
TGTGCCAGCAGCTCCGGGGCCGTCCGTGGAGATGAGCAGTTCTTC
CASSSGAVRGDEQFF
>TRBJ2-2|TRBV19|NA|NA
TGTGCCAGTAGTATCCGAACCGGGGAGCTGTTTTTT
CASSIRTGELFF
>TRBJ1-1|TRBV28|NA|NA
TGTGCCAGCAGCGCATGGGAAATGAACACTGAAGCTTTCTTT
CASSAWEMNTEAFF
>TRBJ2-1|TRBV11-2|NA|NA
TGTGCCAGCAGCCGGCTAGAGATCCTGTTCTTC
CASSRLEILFF
>TRBJ2-7|TRBV10-3|TRBD2|NA
TGTGCCATCAGTGACCGCACTAGCGGGAAGGGGTACGAGCAGTACTTC
CAISDRTSGKGYEQYF